The 22 T cell receptor beta chains reported below all come from one sample, sequenced in a study of CD4+ T cells in melanoma (dated by TCRdb to between 2020 and 2023). Libraries were built with the immunoSEQ multiplex PCR assay. Drawn from immuneACCESS, this table holds only the in-frame rearrangements with V and J called that TCRdb kept. Clones are partly lost; checked studies trace under half to an unresolved V gene and leave the rest unexplained. The sample records around 13,000 clones, around 68% of which are singletons. The top ten hold 18% of the sample. The sequenced sample consisted of cells from a culture (not recorded whether cultured in vitro). Receptors were obtained from a human donor with melanoma.

This chain uses TRBV7-3 with TRBJ1-1; possibly TRBD1 for D (5 bases). The germline gives CDR1 SGHTA, CDR2 FQGTGA. V lost 5 bases, J lost 5 bases, and 12 bases lay in between. The length of the CDR3 is 13 residues. In nucleotides, the CDR3 is TGTGCCAGCAGCCTCCGCCGGGGGACTGAAGCTTTCTTT. As protein: CASSLRRGTEAFF.

The J gene is TRBJ2-7, the V gene TRBV30, with a tentative D call TRBD2 (7 bases). In germline, CDR1 is GTSNPN, CDR2 SVGIG (reference sequence). Trimming shortened V by 2 bases and J by 3 bases, and 8 bases separated the two germline ends. CDR3 size: 12 residues. This CDR3 is CAWSRGGYEQYF. For the CDR3, the DNA is TGTGCCTGGAGTAGGGGGGGCTACGAGCAGTACTTC.

The V and J genes are TRBV5-1 and TRBJ2-5; D is uncertain. Germline CDR1 reads SGHRS; CDR2 reads YFSETQ. The CDR3 has 13 residues. Deletions cut 0 bases from V and 2 bases from J, with 5 bases between. The CDR3 spells CASSLEPQETQYF. Here the CDR3 DNA reads TGCGCCAGCAGCTTGGAGCCTCAAGAGACCCAGTACTTC.

This clone was seen more than once but under ten times. This chain connects TRBV5-1 to TRBJ2-1; 9 nucleotides align to TRBD2. The CDR3 spans 15 residues. The junction had 7 bases not matched to a gene; V was cut back by 2 bases and J by 7 bases. Germline V gene data show CDR1 as SGHRS and CDR2 as YFSETQ. CDR3 loop: CASSLTGAGGNEQFF. CDR3 in DNA: TGCGCCAGCAGCTTAACCGGGGCGGGGGGGAATGAGCAGTTCTTC.

The chain has TRBV10-1 and TRBJ2-5; 16 positions match TRBD2. Germline V CDR1 and CDR2: WNHNN, SYGVQD (reference sequence). V shed 8 bases and J 4 bases; nucleotides not matched to a gene: 7. The CDR3 has 16 amino acids. DNA of the CDR3: TGCGCCAGCTCAAGCGGGACTAGCGGGGGGGCAGAGACCCAGTACTTC. This gives the protein CASSSGTSGGAETQYF.

This clone was counted a single time. The chain uses TRBV7-6 and TRBJ2-5; maybe TRBD1 (6 bases). The germline gives CDR1 SGHVS, CDR2 FNYEAQ. Trimming left V 6 bases short and J 5 bases short, with 13 bases between. The length of the CDR3 is 13 residues. This CDR3 reads CASSQQGDETQYF. The CDR3 DNA sequence: TGTGCCAGCAGTCAACAGGGAGACGAGACCCAGTACTTC.

This clone was seen only once. This sequence joins TRBV28 and TRBJ2-7; 9 bases are shared with TRBD1. The V gene end was trimmed by 4 bases and the J gene end by 1 base; junction bases not matched to a gene: 8. The CDR3 covers 16 residues. The V gene's germline CDR1 is MDHEN and CDR2 SYDVKM. CDR3 sequence reads: CASSYNLGTGSYEQYF. The DNA for the CDR3 is TGTGCCAGCAGTTATAACCTCGGGACAGGGTCCTACGAGCAGTACTTC.

The chain carries TRBV7-8 and TRBJ1-2, with D tentatively TRBD1 (6 bases). Trimming removed 5 bases at V and 7 bases at J, with 23 bases between. The CDR3 is made up of 16 amino acids. Germline V gene data show CDR1 as SGHVS and CDR2 as FQNEAQ. The CDR3 loop is CASSPELTGLASGYTF. The CDR3 DNA sequence: TGTGCCAGCAGCCCGGAACTGACAGGTCTCGCTTCTGGCTACACCTTC.

This clone was observed a handful of times. This chain connects TRBV10-3 to TRBJ2-7; D is perhaps TRBD2 (5 bases). Germline CDR1 reads ENHRY; CDR2 reads SYGVKD. CDR3 length: 11 amino acids. V was clipped by 9 bases and J by 1 base, with 7 bases between them. The CDR3 here is CAIGSSYEQYF. The CDR3 region has the DNA TGTGCCATTGGGAGTTCCTACGAGCAGTACTTC.

This clone was observed once. Here the CDR3 reads CASSSRTKTVSGNTIYF. CDR3 DNA sequence: TGTGCCAGCAGCTCAAGGACGAAAACAGTCTCTGGAAACACCATATATTTT. This chain joins TRBV13 and TRBJ1-3; no firm D call. The germline CDR1 and CDR2 sequences are PRHDT and FYEKMQ (reference sequence). The V end was cut by 4 bases, the J end by 0 bases, with 16 bases between. The length of the CDR3 is 17 residues.

The J gene is TRBJ1-2, the V gene TRBV7-2; D gene unclear. The V end lost 0 bases, the J end lost 7 bases, and 6 bases lay between the germline ends. Germline V gives CDR1 SGHTA, CDR2 FQGNSA. CDR3 size: 12 residues. CDR3 sequence (DNA): TGTGCCAGCAGCTTAGCACTTGGTGGCTACACCTTC. This codes for CASSLALGGYTF.

This chain uses TRBV7-5 with TRBJ1-6; the table's TRBD1 call for D was not verified on the DNA. TRBV7-5 is a recognized pseudogene. CDR3 length equals 15 residues. The CDR3 protein is CASSLGGARNSPLHF. CDR3 nucleotide sequence: TGTGCCAGCAGCTTAGGGGGCGCCCGTAATTCACCCCTCCACTTT.

V usage is TRBV2 and J usage is TRBJ2-1; 12 bases line up with TRBD2. Germline V gene lookup returns CDR1 SNHLY and CDR2 FYNNEI. V shed 6 bases and J 5 bases; nucleotides not matched to a gene: 5. The length of the CDR3 is 15 residues. The CDR3 nucleotides are TGTGCCAGCAGACGGACTAGCGGGGCAAACAATGAGCAGTTCTTC. Its protein product is CASRRTSGANNEQFF. Complete variable domain (other parts from reference TRBV2 and TRBJ2-1): EPEVTQTPSHQVTQMGQEVILRCVPISNHLYFYWYRQILGQKVEFLVSFYNNEISEKSEIFDDQFSVERPDGSNFTLKIRSTKLEDSAMYFCASRRTSGANNEQFFGPGTRLTVL.

This chain joins TRBV27 and TRBJ2-3; 9 positions agree with TRBD2. V shed 1 base and J 2 bases; nucleotides not matched to a gene: 4. The CDR3 sequence is 16 residues long. The germline gives CDR1 MNHEY, CDR2 SMNVEV (reference sequence). In DNA form, the CDR3 reads TGTGCCAGCAGTTTATGGGGCGGGGGGGCCACAGATACGCAGTATTTT. Translating gives CASSLWGGGATDTQYF.

J is TRBJ1-2 and V is TRBV30; 7 bases line up with TRBD1. The V gene's germline CDR1 is GTSNPN and CDR2 SVGIG (reference sequence). The J segment lost 6 bases and the V segment lost 1 base, leaving 14 bases of the junction unmatched. The CDR3 loop spans 16 amino acids. CDR3 protein: CAWSGGFAGGGDGYTF. CDR3 sequence (DNA): TGTGCCTGGAGTGGGGGATTCGCAGGGGGGGGAGATGGCTACACCTTC.

This clone is medium-sized in the sample. The J gene is TRBJ1-2, the V gene TRBV5-5; D gene unclear. V was trimmed by 2 bases and J by 8 bases, leaving 16 bases between them. The germline V gene has CDR1 SGHKS and CDR2 YYEKEE (reference sequence). The CDR3 runs to 14 residues. The CDR3 DNA follows: TGTGCCAGCAGCTTTGATCCGGTTTCGAGCGGCTACACCTTC. This gives the protein CASSFDPVSSGYTF.

This rearrangement joins TRBV7-3 to TRBJ2-1; D unclear. Germline CDR1 SGHTA, CDR2 FQGTGA. The ends were cut back, 2 bases at V and 6 bases at J, with 11 bases in the middle. The CDR3 has 14 residues. DNA of the CDR3: TGTGCCAGCAGCTTATTGGCAGCCTCCAATGAGCAGTTCTTC. Amino acid sequence: CASSLLAASNEQFF.

The V call is TRBV5-6, the J call TRBJ2-7, with no clear D. Germline V gene lookup returns CDR1 SGHDT and CDR2 YYEEEE. V was clipped by 0 bases and J by 7 bases, with 23 bases between them. This CDR3 has 17 residues. The CDR3 sequence is CASSLAGTSWSPREQYF. CDR3 nucleotides: TGTGCCAGCAGCTTGGCCGGAACGAGCTGGAGCCCGAGGGAGCAGTACTTC.

The J gene is TRBJ1-3, the V gene TRBV11-1; possibly TRBD1 for D (5 bases). Germline V gene data show CDR1 as SGHAT and CDR2 as FQDESV (reference sequence). CDR3 length equals 16 residues. V dropped 2 bases and J dropped 0 bases, with 11 bases sitting between them. The CDR3 DNA sequence: TGTGCCAGCAGCTTACGCCAGGGTAACTCTGGAAACACCATATATTTT. This codes for CASSLRQGNSGNTIYF.

The rearrangement links TRBV5-1 to TRBJ2-2; possible D gene TRBD1, 6 bases. V lost 4 bases and J 6 bases, leaving 19 bases between the germline ends. CDR3 length equals 16 residues. Germline CDR1 reads SGHRS; CDR2 reads YFSETQ. CDR3 nucleotide sequence: TGCGCCAGCAGCGCAATACAGGGCGTGGGTTCCGGGGAGCTGTTTTTT. This gives the protein CASSAIQGVGSGELFF.

V is TRBV7-9 and J is TRBJ2-5; a weak D match, TRBD1 (6 bases). Trimming cost V 3 bases and J 7 bases, with 12 bases left between them. Germline CDR1 is SEHNR and CDR2 is FQNEAQ (reference sequence). This CDR3 has 13 residues. CDR3 loop: CASSLADSGTQYF. Here the CDR3 DNA reads TGTGCCAGCAGCTTGGCGGACAGCGGGACCCAGTACTTC. Supplemented by reference TRBV7-9 and TRBJ2-5, the full variable domain reads DTGVSQNPRHKITKRGQNVTFRCDPISEHNRLYWYRQTLGQGPEFLTYFQNEAQLEKSRLLSDRFSAERPKGSFSTLEIQRTEQGDSAMYLCASSLADSGTQYFGPGTRLLVL.

The chain combines TRBV5-6 with TRBJ1-1; tentative D call: TRBD1 (5 bases). The CDR3 sequence is 13 residues long. Trimming took 5 bases from V and 7 from J, leaving 15 bases between them. Germline V gene data show CDR1 as SGHDT and CDR2 as YYEEEE. The CDR3 spells CASSYLRGLEAFF. DNA of the CDR3: TGTGCCAGCAGTTACCTGAGGGGCCTTGAAGCTTTCTTT.